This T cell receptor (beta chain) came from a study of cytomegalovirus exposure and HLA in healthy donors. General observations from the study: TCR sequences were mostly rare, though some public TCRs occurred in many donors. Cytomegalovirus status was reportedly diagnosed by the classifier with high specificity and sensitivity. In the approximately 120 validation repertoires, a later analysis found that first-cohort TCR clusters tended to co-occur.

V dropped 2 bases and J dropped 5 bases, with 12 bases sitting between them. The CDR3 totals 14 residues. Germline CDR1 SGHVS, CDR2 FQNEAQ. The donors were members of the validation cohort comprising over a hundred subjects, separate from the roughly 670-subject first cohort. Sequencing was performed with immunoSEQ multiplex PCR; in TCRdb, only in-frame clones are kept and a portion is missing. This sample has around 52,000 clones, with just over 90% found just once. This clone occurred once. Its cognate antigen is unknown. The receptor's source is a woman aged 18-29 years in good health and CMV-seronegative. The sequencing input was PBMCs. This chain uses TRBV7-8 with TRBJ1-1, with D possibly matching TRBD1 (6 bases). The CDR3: CASSLKNRETEAFF. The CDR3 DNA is TGTGCCAGCAGCTTAAAAAACAGGGAGACTGAAGCTTTCTTT.